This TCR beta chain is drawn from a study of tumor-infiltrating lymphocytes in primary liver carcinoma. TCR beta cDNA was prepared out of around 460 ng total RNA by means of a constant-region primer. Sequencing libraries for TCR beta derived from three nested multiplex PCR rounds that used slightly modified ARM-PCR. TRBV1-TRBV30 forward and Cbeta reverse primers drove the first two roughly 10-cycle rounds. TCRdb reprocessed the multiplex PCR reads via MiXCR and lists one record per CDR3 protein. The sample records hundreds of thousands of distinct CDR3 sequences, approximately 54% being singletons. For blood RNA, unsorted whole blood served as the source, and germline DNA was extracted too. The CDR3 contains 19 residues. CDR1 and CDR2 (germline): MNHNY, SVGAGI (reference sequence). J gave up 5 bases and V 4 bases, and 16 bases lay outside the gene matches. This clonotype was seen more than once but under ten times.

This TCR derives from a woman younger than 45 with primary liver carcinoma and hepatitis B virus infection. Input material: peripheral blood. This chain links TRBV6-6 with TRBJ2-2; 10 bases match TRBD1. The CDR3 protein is CASSSSSLTGGGRTGELFF. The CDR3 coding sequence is TGTGCCAGCAGTTCTTCCTCCTTGACAGGGGGCGGGCGGACCGGGGAGCTGTTTTTT.